This T cell receptor beta chain came from a study of cytomegalovirus exposure and HLA in healthy donors. With respect to this clone: What it recognizes is unknown.

Overall study results and limits: Analyses of presence and absence presupposed an approximately uniform sequencing depth across donors. Specificity of a few CMV-associated chains for CMV antigens was verified in vitro. Earlier analysis looked at TCR beta V segments, and most were productive about 87% or about 30% of the time. While the bulk of TCR sequences proved rare, some public TCRs turned up in many donors.

Germline CDR1 is SGHNT and CDR2 is YYREEE (reference sequence). V was clipped by 0 bases and J by 4 bases; unmatched bases: 6. The CDR3 totals 16 residues. A multiplex PCR was run with 60 Vbeta primers and 13 Jbeta primers. TCRdb's table, derived via immunoSEQ multiplex PCR, lists solely in-frame clones and lacks some. The profile shows 210,000 or so clones, under 85% of them singletons. Sequenced input: PBMCs. The V call is TRBV5-4, the J call TRBJ2-1; 8 positions agree with TRBD2. This TCR came from a woman aged 45 to 65 in good health and CMV-seropositive. CDR3: CASSLASLAEYNEQFF. CDR3 DNA sequence: TGTGCCAGCAGCTTGGCCTCACTAGCGGAATACAATGAGCAGTTCTTC.